This T cell receptor beta chain is drawn from a study of T cell responses to AZD1222 COVID-19 vaccine. The germline V and J ends were trimmed by 5 bases and 5 bases, with 12 bases remaining between them. The CDR3 runs to 14 residues. Germline lookup yields CDR1 SNHLY and CDR2 FYNNEI. TCRdb's table, derived via immunoSEQ multiplex PCR, lists solely in-frame clones and lacks some. Seen here are fewer than 150,000 clones, approximately 86% observed once, and the top ten hold 5% to 7%. The clonotype was recovered from an adult in good health. The chain couples TRBV2 to TRBJ2-2, with TRBD2 as a possible D gene (5 bases). The material sequenced was peripheral blood, taken on day 0 of AZD1222 vaccination. The chain's CDR3 is CASSTEVVTGELFF. CDR3 bases: TGTGCCAGCAGTACGGAGGTCGTTACCGGGGAGCTGTTTTTT.